This TCR beta chain is from a study of cytomegalovirus exposure and HLA in healthy donors. Primers included in the PCR were 60 Vbeta and 13 Jbeta primers. Assay used: immunoSEQ multiplex PCR; TCRdb lists only in-frame clones, some missing. In the table there are more than 150,000 clones, 75% to 90% of which are singletons. Likely unrecorded immune exposures existed in these nominally healthy donors. There are 13 residues in the CDR3. Germline V gives CDR1 SGHTA, CDR2 FQGTGA. Trimming shortened V by 5 bases and J by 8 bases, and 13 bases separated the two germline ends. The specimen sequenced was PBMCs. J is TRBJ2-1 and V is TRBV7-3; D remains unclear. The TCR originated in a man aged 40-50 years in good health and CMV-seropositive. CDR3: CASSVEIRDEQFF. The CDR3 DNA sequence: TGTGCCAGCAGCGTAGAAATCCGGGATGAGCAGTTCTTC.